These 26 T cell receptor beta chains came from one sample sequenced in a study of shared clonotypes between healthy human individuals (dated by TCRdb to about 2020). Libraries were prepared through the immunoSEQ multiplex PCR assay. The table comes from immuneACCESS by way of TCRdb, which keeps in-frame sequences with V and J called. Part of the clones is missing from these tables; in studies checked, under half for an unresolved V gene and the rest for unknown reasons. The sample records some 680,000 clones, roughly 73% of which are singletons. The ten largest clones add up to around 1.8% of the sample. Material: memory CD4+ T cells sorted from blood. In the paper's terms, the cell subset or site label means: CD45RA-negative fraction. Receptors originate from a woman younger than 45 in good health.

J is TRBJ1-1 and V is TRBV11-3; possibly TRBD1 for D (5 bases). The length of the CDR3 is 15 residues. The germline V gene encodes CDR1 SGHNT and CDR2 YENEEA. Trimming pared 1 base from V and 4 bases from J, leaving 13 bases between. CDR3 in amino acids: CASSLGGGGSTEAFF. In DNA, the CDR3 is TGTGCCAGCAGCTTAGGAGGCGGGGGAAGCACTGAAGCTTTCTTT.

The CDR3 nucleotides read TGTGCCAGCAGCCTGACCCAGGGGGCGCGGTCCGGGGAGCTGTTTTTT. Translated: CASSLTQGARSGELFF. The V and J genes are TRBV7-2 and TRBJ2-2, with TRBD1 matching over 8 bases. Germline CDR1 SGHTA, CDR2 FQGNSA. This CDR3 is 16 amino acids long. J was trimmed by 6 bases and V by 5 bases; bases with no gene match: 11.

This CDR3 reads CAIRGAGGREQYF. The CDR3 bases are TGTGCCATCAGAGGAGCGGGAGGGCGGGAGCAGTACTTC. The genes are TRBV10-3 and TRBJ2-7; 10 positions agree with TRBD2. The CDR3 has 13 amino acids. V lost 6 bases to trimming and J lost 7 bases; unmatched junction nucleotides: 6. Germline CDR1 ENHRY, CDR2 SYGVKD.

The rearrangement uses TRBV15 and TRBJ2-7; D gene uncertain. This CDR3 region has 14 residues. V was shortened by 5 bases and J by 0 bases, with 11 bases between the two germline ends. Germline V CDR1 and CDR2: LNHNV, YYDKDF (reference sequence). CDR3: CATSVHSSSYEQYF. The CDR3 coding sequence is TGTGCCACCAGCGTCCACAGTAGCTCCTACGAGCAGTACTTC.

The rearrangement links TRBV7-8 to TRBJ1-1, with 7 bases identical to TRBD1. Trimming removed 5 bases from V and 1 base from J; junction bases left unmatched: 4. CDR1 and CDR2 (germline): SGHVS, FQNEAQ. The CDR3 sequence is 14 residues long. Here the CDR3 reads CASSRQGPNTEAFF. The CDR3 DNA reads TGTGCCAGCAGCCGACAGGGACCGAACACTGAAGCTTTCTTT.

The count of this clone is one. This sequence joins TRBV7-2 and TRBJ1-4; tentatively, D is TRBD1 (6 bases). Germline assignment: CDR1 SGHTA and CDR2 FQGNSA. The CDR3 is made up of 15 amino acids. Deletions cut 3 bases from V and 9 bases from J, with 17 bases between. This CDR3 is CASSFRGPQAKKLFF. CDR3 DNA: TGTGCCAGCAGCTTCAGGGGACCCCAAGCCAAAAAACTGTTTTTT.

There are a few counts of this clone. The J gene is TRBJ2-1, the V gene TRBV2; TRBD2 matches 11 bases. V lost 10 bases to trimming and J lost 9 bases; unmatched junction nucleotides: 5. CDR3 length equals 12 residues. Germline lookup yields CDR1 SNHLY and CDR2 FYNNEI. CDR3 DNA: TGTGCCATTGGGACTAGCGGCGGTGAGCAGTTCTTC. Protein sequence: CAIGTSGGEQFF. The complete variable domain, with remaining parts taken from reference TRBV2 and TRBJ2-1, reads EPEVTQTPSHQVTQMGQEVILRCVPISNHLYFYWYRQILGQKVEFLVSFYNNEISEKSEIFDDQFSVERPDGSNFTLKIRSTKLEDSAMYFCAIGTSGGEQFFGPGTRLTVL.

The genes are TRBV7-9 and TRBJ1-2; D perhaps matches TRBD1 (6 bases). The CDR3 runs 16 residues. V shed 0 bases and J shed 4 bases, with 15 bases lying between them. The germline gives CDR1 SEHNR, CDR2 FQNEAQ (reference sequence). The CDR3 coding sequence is TGTGCCAGCAGCTTAGCGGCAACGGGACACCTCTATGGCTACACCTTC. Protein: CASSLAATGHLYGYTF.

The DNA of the CDR3 is TGTGCCAGTAGTATAGGGATGGGGACACTCTTCACAGATACGCAGTATTTT. Encoded protein: CASSIGMGTLFTDTQYF. The V gene is TRBV19, the J gene TRBJ2-3; perhaps TRBD1 as D (6 bases). The CDR3 contains 17 residues. The germline CDR1 and CDR2 sequences are LNHDA and SQIVND (reference sequence). V was pared by 1 base and J by 2 bases, with 16 bases between.

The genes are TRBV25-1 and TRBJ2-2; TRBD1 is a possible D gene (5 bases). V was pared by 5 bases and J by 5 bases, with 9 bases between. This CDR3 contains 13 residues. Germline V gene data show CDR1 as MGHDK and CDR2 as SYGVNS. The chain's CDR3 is CASSHQGTGELFF. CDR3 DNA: TGTGCCAGCAGTCATCAGGGTACCGGGGAGCTGTTTTTT.

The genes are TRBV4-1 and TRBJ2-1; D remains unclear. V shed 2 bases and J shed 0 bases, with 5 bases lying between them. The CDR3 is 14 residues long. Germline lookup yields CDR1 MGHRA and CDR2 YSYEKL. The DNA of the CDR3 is TGCGCCAGCAGCCAACTAAGCTCCTACAATGAGCAGTTCTTC. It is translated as CASSQLSSYNEQFF.

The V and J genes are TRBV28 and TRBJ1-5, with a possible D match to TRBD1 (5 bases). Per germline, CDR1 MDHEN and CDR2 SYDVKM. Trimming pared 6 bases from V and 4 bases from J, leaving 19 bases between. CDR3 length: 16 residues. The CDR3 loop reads CASREGWTQLNQPQHF. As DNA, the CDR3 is TGTGCCAGCAGGGAGGGCTGGACACAACTTAATCAGCCCCAGCATTTT.

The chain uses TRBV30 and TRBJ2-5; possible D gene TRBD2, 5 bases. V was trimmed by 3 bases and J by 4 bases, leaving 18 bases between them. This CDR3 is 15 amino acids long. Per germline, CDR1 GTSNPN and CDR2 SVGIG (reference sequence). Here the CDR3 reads CAWRIWSAEGETQYF. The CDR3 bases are TGTGCCTGGAGAATATGGTCAGCAGAGGGAGAGACCCAGTACTTC.

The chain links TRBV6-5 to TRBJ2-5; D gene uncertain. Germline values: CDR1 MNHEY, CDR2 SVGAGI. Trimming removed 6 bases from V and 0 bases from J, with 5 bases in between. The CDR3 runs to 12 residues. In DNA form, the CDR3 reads TGTGCCAGCAGCATAAACCAAGAGACCCAGTACTTC. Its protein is CASSINQETQYF.

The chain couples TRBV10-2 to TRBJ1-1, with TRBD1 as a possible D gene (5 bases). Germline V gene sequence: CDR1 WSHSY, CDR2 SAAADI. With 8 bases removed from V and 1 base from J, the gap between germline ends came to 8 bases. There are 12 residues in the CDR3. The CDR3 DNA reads TGCGCCAGCTCGAGGGGGAACACTGAAGCTTTCTTT. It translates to CASSRGNTEAFF.

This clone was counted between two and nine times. For the CDR3, the DNA is TGTGCCAGCAGCTTAGTTCGGGGTTGGCCGCTCACTGAAGCTTTCTTT. Protein sequence: CASSLVRGWPLTEAFF. V gene TRBV11-1 combines with J gene TRBJ1-1; unclear D gene. The CDR3 covers 16 residues. Per the germline V gene, CDR1 is SGHAT and CDR2 is FQDESV (reference sequence). The V gene lost 1 base and the J gene lost 4 bases, with 16 bases spanning the gap.

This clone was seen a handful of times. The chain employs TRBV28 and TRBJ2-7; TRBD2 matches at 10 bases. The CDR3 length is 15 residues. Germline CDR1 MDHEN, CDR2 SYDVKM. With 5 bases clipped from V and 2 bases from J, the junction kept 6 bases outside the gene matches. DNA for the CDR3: TGTGCCAGCAGTGTGACTAGCGGGTTCGCCTACGAGCAGTACTTC. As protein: CASSVTSGFAYEQYF.

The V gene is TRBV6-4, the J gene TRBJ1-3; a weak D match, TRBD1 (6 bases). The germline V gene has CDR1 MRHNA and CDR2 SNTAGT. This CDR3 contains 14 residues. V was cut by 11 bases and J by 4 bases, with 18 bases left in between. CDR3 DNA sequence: TGTGCCGCCAGCAGGGGATCGGAGGGAAACACCATATATTTT. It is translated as CAASRGSEGNTIYF.

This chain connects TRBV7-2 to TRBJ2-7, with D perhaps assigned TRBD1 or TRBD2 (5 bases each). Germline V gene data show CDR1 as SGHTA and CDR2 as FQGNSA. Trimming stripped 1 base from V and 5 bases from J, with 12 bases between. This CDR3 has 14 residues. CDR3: CASSLVAGSHEQYF. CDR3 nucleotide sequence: TGTGCCAGCAGCTTAGTGGCAGGGAGTCACGAGCAGTACTTC.

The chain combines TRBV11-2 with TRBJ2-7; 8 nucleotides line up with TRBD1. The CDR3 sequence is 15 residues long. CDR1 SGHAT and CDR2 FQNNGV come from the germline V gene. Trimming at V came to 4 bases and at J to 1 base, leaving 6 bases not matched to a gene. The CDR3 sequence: CASSSGTGFSYEQYF. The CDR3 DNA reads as TGTGCCAGCAGCTCCGGGACAGGCTTTTCCTACGAGCAGTACTTC.

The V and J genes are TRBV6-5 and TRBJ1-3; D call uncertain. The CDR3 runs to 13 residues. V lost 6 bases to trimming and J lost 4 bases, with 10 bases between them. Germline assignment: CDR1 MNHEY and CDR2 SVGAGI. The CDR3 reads CASRLYEGNTIYF. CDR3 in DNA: TGTGCCAGCAGGTTATATGAAGGAAACACCATATATTTT.

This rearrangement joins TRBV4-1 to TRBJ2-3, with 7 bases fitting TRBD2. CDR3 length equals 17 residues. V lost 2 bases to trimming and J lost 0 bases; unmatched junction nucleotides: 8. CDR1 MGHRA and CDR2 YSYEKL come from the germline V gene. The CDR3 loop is CASSQRESGASTDTQYF. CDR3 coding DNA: TGCGCCAGCAGCCAAAGGGAAAGCGGGGCTAGCACAGATACGCAGTATTTT.

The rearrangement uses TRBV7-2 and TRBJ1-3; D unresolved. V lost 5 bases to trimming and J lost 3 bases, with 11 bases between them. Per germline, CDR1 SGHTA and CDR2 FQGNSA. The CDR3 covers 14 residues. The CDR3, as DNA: TGTGCCAGCAGCATTACGTCGGGTGGAAACACCATATATTTT. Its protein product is CASSITSGGNTIYF.

In DNA form, the CDR3 reads TGTGCCAGTAGCCGGATAGCCGGGACGCAGTATTTT. It encodes CASSRIAGTQYF. V is TRBV19 and J is TRBJ2-3; D gene ambiguous. Germline CDR1 LNHDA, CDR2 SQIVND (reference sequence). Trimming left V 6 bases short and J 9 bases short, with 13 bases between. CDR3 length equals 12 residues.

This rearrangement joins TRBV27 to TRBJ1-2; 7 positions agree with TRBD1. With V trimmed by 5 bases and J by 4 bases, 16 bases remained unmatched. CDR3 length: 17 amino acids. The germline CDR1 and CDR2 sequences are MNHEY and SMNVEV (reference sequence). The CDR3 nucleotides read TGTGCCAGCAGTCCGACCGCCAAGAGGGGGCTTGCCTATGGCTACACCTTC. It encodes CASSPTAKRGLAYGYTF.

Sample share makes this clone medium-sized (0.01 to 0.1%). In nucleotides, the CDR3 is TGTGCCAGCAGCTTCGTCCTGGGGGAGGGCATCTCTGAAGCTTTCTTT. Its translation is CASSFVLGEGISEAFF. The chain carries TRBV7-6 and TRBJ1-1; tentatively, D is TRBD1 (5 bases). Per the germline V gene, CDR1 is SGHVS and CDR2 is FNYEAQ. CDR3 length: 16 amino acids. V shed 3 bases and J shed 6 bases, with 20 bases lying between them.